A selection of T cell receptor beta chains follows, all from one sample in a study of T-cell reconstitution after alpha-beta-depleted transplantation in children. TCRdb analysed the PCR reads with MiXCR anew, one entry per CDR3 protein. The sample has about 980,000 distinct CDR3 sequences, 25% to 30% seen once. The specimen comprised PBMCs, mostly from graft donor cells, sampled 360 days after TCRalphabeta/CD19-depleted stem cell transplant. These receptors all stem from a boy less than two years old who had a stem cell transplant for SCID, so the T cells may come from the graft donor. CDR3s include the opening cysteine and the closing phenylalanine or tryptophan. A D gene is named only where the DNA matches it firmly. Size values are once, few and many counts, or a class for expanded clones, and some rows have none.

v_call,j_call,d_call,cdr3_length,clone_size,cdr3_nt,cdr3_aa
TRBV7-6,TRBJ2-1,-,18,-,TGTGCCAGCAGCTGGGGATCGGTTCCAGGGGCTCTTGGGAATGAGCAGTTCTTC,CASSWGSVPGALGNEQFF
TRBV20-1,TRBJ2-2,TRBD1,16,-,TGCAGTGCTCCTAAGGACAGGGCCGCGAACACCGGGGAGCTGTTTTTT,CSAPKDRAANTGELFF
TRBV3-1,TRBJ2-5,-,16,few,TGTGCCAGCAGCCAAGAATCGGCTAACATAGGGGAGACCCAGTACTTC,CASSQESANIGETQYF
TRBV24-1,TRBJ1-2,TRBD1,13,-,TGTGCCACCAGTGATTGGACAGGCGAAGGCTACACCTTC,CATSDWTGEGYTF
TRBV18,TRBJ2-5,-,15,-,TGTGCCAGCTCACCCCCTGGCCGACACCAAGAGACCCAGTACTTC,CASSPPGRHQETQYF
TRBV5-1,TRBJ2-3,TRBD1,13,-,TGCGCCAGCAGCTTGGAGGGGGCGAGGATGCAGTATTTT,CASSLEGARMQYF
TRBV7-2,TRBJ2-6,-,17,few,TGTGCCAGCAGCTTATCGCCGGGGACCTCTGGGGCCAACGTCCTGACTTTC,CASSLSPGTSGANVLTF
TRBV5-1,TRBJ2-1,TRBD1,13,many,TGCGCCAGCAGCTTACAGGGGAACAATGAGCAGTTCTTC,CASSLQGNNEQFF
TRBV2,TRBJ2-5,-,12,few,TGTGCCAGCTGGTGGGTCGGGGAGACCCAGTACTTC,CASWWVGETQYF
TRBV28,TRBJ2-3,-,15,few,TGTGCCAGCAGTTTAAGGACCCCCGGGGCAGATACGCAGTATTTT,CASSLRTPGADTQYF
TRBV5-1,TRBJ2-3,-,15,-,TGCGCCAGCAGCGGAACGCCGCCTAGCACAGATACGCAGTATTTT,CASSGTPPSTDTQYF
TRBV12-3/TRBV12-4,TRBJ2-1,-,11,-,TGTGCCAGCAGTAAATTCAATGAGCAGTTCTTC,CASSKFNEQFF
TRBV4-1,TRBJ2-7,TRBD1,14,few,TGCGCCAGCAGTGGACAGGGGAAATCCTACGAGCAGTACTTC,CASSGQGKSYEQYF
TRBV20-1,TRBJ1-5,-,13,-,TGCAGTGCTAGAAAGACAGGTAACCAGCCCCAGCATTTT,CSARKTGNQPQHF
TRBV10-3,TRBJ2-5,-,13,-,TGTGCCATCAGTGAGTGGGGACAAGAGACCCAGTACTTC,CAISEWGQETQYF
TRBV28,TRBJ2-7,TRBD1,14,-,TGTGCCAGCAGTTTAGAGAGACAGGGGGGCGAGCAGTACTTC,CASSLERQGGEQYF
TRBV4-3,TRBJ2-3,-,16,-,TGCGCCAGCAGCCGGGAACAGCTATCCGGCACAGATACGCAGTATTTT,CASSREQLSGTDTQYF